This is a list of T cell receptor beta chains from one sample in a study of T cells after yellow fever vaccination. One entry per CDR3 protein results from TCRdb running MiXCR on the 5' RACE reads. Seen here are a few hundred thousand distinct CDR3 sequences, 3% to 4.5% observed once, and the top ten hold 20% to 25%. The sample consisted of PBMCs, taken 5 days after the yellow fever booster vaccination. These receptors were collected from a man aged 18 to 30 who received the YFV17D yellow fever vaccine. Each CDR3 is given with its conserved first and last residue. The D gene is left open where the match is weak. The size field is filled for only some rows; it gives once, few, many or a size class.

15	TRBD1	-	TRBJ2-5	TRBV5-1	CASSRWTGGSETQYF	TGCGCCAGCAGCCGGTGGACAGGGGGATCGGAGACCCAGTACTTC
14	-	many	TRBJ1-2	TRBV20-1	CSAIAQGLDYGYTF	TGCAGTGCTATTGCTCAGGGGCTCGACTATGGCTACACCTTC
12	-	many	TRBJ2-7	TRBV28	CASSLYRREQYF	TGTGCCAGCAGTTTGTACAGGAGAGAGCAGTACTTC
14	TRBD1	many	TRBJ1-6	TRBV5-1	CASSLITGDSPLHF	TGCGCCAGCAGCTTGATCACAGGGGATTCACCCCTCCACTTT
18	TRBD2	many	TRBJ2-7	TRBV6-2/TRBV6-3	CASSYSPSGLVRPNEQYF	TGTGCCAGCAGTTACTCGCCCTCAGGACTAGTACGTCCCAACGAGCAGTACTTC
10	-	many	TRBJ1-2	TRBV20-1	CSATYYGYTF	TGCAGTGCTACCTATTATGGCTACACCTTC
16	TRBD2	-	TRBJ2-3	TRBV7-9	CASSRIRGGDTDKQYF	TGTGCCAGCAGCCGGATTCGGGGGGGGGACACAGATAAGCAGTATTTT
13	-	many	TRBJ1-4	TRBV12-3/TRBV12-4	CASSLIRREKLFF	TGTGCCAGCAGTTTAATTCGCAGGGAAAAACTGTTTTTT
16	TRBD1	few	TRBJ1-5	TRBV7-2	CASSQGQGGTNQPQHF	TGTGCCAGCAGCCAGGGACAGGGGGGAACCAATCAGCCCCAGCATTTT
17	-	few	TRBJ2-2	TRBV6-1	CASSVAYREGYTGELFF	TGTGCCAGCAGTGTGGCTTACAGGGAGGGGTACACCGGGGAGCTGTTTTTT
15	-	many	TRBJ2-1	TRBV7-3	CASSLPGVSYNEQFF	TGTGCCAGCAGCTTACCGGGGGTCTCCTACAATGAGCAGTTCTTC
14	-	many	TRBJ2-5	TRBV11-2	CASSLNGAQETQYF	TGTGCCAGCAGCTTGAACGGGGCTCAAGAGACCCAGTACTTC
18	-	few	TRBJ2-7	TRBV4-3	CASSQAPVSWGASYEQYF	TGCGCCAGCAGCCAAGCTCCCGTGTCGTGGGGGGCCTCCTACGAGCAGTACTTC
12	-	few	TRBJ1-1	TRBV30	CAWGQLNTEAFF	TGTGCCTGGGGACAGCTAAACACTGAAGCTTTCTTT
15	-	few	TRBJ1-5	TRBV27	CATSTTGASNQPQHF	TGTGCCACTAGTACAACGGGGGCGAGCAATCAGCCCCAGCATTTT